This TCR beta chain was identified in a study of blood T cell repertoires in COVID-19. Study-level background: The United States, Italy and Spain were the sources of the acute and convalescent COVID-19 samples.

This clone has just one count. CDR1 SGHDN and CDR2 FVKESK come from the germline V gene. Trimming stripped 4 bases from V and 3 bases from J, with 16 bases between. The CDR3 extends over 15 amino acids. As processed by the authors: For nucleated cells, counts were estimated from reference gene primer amplification. Assay: immunoSEQ multiplex PCR; the TCRdb copy retains only in-frame clones and omits some. V and J calls and clone size are those listed in that table; D and trimming were worked out from the DNA. The sample has over 75,000 clones, around 93% seen once; the top ten hold about 2.3%. This receptor was obtained from a human donor with active COVID-19. The donor label of this sample is uncertain. Sequenced material: peripheral blood. J is TRBJ2-7 and V is TRBV14, with D tentatively TRBD1 (6 bases). The CDR3 DNA follows: TGTGCCAGCAGCCTTTCGCCCGGGACAAACTACGAGCAGTACTTC. Translated, it gives CASSLSPGTNYEQYF. The entire variable domain, with the rest obtained from reference TRBV14 and TRBJ2-7, is as follows: EAGVTQFPSHSVIEKGQTVTLRCDPISGHDNLYWYRRVMGKEIKFLLHFVKESKQDESGMPNNRFLAERTGGTYSTLKVQPAELEDSGVYFCASSLSPGTNYEQYFGPGTRLTVT.